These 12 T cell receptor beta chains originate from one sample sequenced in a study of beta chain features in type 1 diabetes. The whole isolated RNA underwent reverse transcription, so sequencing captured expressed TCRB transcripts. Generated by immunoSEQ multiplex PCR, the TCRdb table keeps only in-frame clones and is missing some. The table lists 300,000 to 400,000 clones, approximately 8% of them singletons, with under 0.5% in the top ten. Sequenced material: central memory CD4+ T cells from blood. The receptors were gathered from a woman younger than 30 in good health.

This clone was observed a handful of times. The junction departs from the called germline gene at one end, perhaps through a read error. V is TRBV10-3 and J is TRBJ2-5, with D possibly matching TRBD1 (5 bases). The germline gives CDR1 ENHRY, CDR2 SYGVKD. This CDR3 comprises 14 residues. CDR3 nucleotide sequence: TGTGCCAGCAGTTATTTTGCAGGGAAGGGGACCCAGTACTTC. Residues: CASSYFAGKGTQYF.

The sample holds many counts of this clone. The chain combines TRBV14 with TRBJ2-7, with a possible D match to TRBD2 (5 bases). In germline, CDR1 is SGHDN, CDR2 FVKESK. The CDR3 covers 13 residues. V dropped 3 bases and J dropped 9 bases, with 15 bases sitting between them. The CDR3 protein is CASSHDRGLGQYF. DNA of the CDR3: TGTGCCAGCAGCCACGACCGGGGTCTAGGGCAGTACTTC.

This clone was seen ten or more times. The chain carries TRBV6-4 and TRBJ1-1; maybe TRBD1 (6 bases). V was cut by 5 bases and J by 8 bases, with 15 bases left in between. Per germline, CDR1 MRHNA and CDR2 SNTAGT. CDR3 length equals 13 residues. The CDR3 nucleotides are TGTGCCAGCAGTCAGGGGCCAAGAACAGAAGCTTTCTTT. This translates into CASSQGPRTEAFF.

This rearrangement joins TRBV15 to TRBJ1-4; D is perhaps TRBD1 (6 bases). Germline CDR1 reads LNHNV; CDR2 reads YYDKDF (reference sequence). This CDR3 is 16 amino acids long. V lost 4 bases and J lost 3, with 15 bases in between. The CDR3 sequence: CATSTSGAESNEKLFF. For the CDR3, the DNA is TGTGCCACCAGCACTTCAGGGGCGGAATCTAATGAAAAACTGTTTTTT. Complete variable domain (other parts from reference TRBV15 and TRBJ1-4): DAMVIQNPRYQVTQFGKPVTLSCSQTLNHNVMYWYQQKSSQAPKLLFHYYDKDFNNEADTPDNFQSRRPNTSFCFLDIRSPGLGDTAMYLCATSTSGAESNEKLFFGSGTQLSVL.

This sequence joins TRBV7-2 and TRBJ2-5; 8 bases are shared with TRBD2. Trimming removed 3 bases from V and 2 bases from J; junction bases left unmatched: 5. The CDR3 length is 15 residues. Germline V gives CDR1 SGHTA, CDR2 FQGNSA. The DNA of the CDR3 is TGTGCCAGCAGCTTCGCGCGGGGGGCTCAAGAGACCCAGTACTTC. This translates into CASSFARGAQETQYF.

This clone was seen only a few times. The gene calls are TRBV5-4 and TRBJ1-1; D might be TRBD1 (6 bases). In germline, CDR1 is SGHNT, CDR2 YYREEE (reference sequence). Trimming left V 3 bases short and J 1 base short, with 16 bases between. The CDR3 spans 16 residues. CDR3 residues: CASSSDRLGGNTEAFF. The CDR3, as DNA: TGTGCCAGCAGCTCCGACAGGCTAGGAGGGAACACTGAAGCTTTCTTT.

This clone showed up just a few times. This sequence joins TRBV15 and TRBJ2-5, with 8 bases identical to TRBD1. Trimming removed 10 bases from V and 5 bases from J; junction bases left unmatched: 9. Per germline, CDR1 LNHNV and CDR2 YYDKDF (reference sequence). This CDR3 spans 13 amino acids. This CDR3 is CANRGEWRETQYF. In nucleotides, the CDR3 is TGTGCCAACAGGGGGGAATGGAGGGAGACCCAGTACTTC.

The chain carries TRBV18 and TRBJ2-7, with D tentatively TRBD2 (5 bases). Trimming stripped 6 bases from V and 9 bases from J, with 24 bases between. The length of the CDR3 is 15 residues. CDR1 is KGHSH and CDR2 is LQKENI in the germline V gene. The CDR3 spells CASSNEPGHTRGQYF. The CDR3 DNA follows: TGTGCCAGCTCTAACGAACCGGGCCATACTAGAGGGCAGTACTTC.

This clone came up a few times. CDR3 DNA sequence: TGTGCCAGCAGTTCCTCGGTTCCCCCTGAAGCTTTCTTT. This codes for CASSSSVPPEAFF. This rearrangement joins TRBV25-1 to TRBJ1-1; no clear D gene. Germline values: CDR1 MGHDK, CDR2 SYGVNS. The V end lost 5 bases, the J end lost 6 bases, and 13 bases lay between the germline ends. The CDR3 covers 13 residues.

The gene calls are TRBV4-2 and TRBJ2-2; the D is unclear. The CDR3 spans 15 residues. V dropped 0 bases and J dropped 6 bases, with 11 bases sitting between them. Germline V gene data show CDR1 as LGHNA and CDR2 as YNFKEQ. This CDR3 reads CASSQETSRAGELFF. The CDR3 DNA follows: TGTGCCAGCAGCCAAGAGACTTCCCGGGCCGGGGAGCTGTTTTTT.

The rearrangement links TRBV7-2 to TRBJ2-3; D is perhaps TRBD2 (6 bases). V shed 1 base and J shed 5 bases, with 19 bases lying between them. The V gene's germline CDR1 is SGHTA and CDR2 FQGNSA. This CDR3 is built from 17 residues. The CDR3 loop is CASSLENSWRVGDTQYF. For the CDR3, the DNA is TGTGCCAGCAGCTTAGAGAATAGCTGGAGGGTCGGAGATACGCAGTATTTT.

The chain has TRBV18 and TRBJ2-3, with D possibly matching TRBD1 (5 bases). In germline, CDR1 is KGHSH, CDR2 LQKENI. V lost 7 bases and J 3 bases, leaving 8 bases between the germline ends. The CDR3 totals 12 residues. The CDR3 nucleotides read TGTGCCAGCTACCCAGGGACAGATACGCAGTATTTT. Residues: CASYPGTDTQYF.